A selection of T cell receptor beta chains follows, all from one sample in a study of T-cell memory formation after mild COVID-19. TCRdb analysed the 5' RACE reads with MiXCR anew, one entry per CDR3 protein. Of over 45,000 distinct CDR3 sequences listed, roughly 26% were seen once; the top ten hold approximately 39%. The sequencing input was PBMCs or a T cell subset sorted from them (not recorded which). The receptors originated from a young man who had mild COVID-19 (a few samples of this study predate the infection). Cell type and time point are not known. The CDR3 runs from the conserved cysteine through the conserved F or W. Fields, in order: J gene, V gene, clone size, D gene, CDR3 length, CDR3 protein, CDR3 DNA. D genes are given only for firm matches. Expanded clones are given a class, and other clones once, few, many or no size at all.

>TRBJ2-2|TRBV4-1|few|TRBD2|16
CASSQATSFLTGELFF
TGCGCCAGCAGCCAAGCGACTAGCTTTCTCACCGGGGAGCTGTTTTTT
>TRBJ2-5|TRBV27|.|TRBD1|15
CASSLEGAGQETQYF
TGTGCCAGCAGTTTAGAGGGGGCAGGCCAAGAGACCCAGTACTTC
>TRBJ2-3|TRBV5-1|few|.|15
CASSLVEVEADTQYF
TGCGCCAGCAGCTTGGTGGAGGTGGAGGCAGATACGCAGTATTTT
>TRBJ2-2|TRBV15|few|.|14
CATSAQQGAGELFF
TGTGCCACCAGCGCCCAACAGGGAGCCGGGGAGCTGTTTTTT
>TRBJ1-4|TRBV6-6|.|.|12
CASSQGNEKLFF
TGTGCCAGCAGTCAGGGAAATGAAAAACTGTTTTTT
>TRBJ1-1|TRBV20-1|few|.|12
CSASLGDTEAFF
TGCAGTGCTAGTCTGGGGGATACTGAAGCTTTCTTT
>TRBJ1-1|TRBV6-6|.|TRBD1|15
CASRGLTGPATEAFF
TGTGCCAGCCGGGGCTTGACAGGGCCGGCCACTGAAGCTTTCTTT
>TRBJ2-1|TRBV4-2|.|TRBD2|12
CASSHAGDEQFF
TGTGCCAGCAGCCACGCGGGGGATGAGCAGTTCTTC
>TRBJ2-1|TRBV12-3/TRBV12-4|few|TRBD2|15
CASRPLAGGLNEQFF
TGTGCCAGCAGACCCCTAGCGGGGGGACTCAATGAGCAGTTCTTC
>TRBJ2-1|TRBV6-6|.|.|14
CASSYPWEYNEQFF
TGTGCCAGCAGTTACCCCTGGGAGTACAATGAGCAGTTCTTC
>TRBJ2-7|TRBV27|.|.|13
CASSLDRRYEQYF
TGTGCCAGCAGTTTAGACCGACGTTACGAGCAGTACTTC